The 21 T cell receptor beta chains listed next were all sequenced from one sample in a study of T-cell reconstitution after alpha-beta-depleted transplantation in children. Unique molecular identifiers were built into the TCRbeta library. TCRdb passed the PCR reads through MiXCR, listing each CDR3 protein once. The sample has fewer than 400,000 distinct CDR3 sequences; around 20% are singletons. This sample comprised PBMCs from the stem cell graft donor, obtained from the stem cell graft. The origin of the receptors is a human donor who donated a stem cell graft to a child with acute myeloid leukemia.

CDR3 protein: CCFAAGGTGTAGETQYF. The CDR3 bases are TGCTGCTTCGCAGCGGGGGGAACAGGGACGGCAGGGGAGACCCAGTACTTC. The V and J genes are TRBV20-1 and TRBJ2-5; 9 bases are shared with TRBD2. Germline values: CDR1 DFQATT, CDR2 SNEGSKA (reference sequence). The CDR3 extends over 17 amino acids.

This sequence joins TRBV4-2 and TRBJ2-1, with D uncertain. V dropped 10 bases and J dropped 4 bases, with 23 bases sitting between them. The length of the CDR3 is 16 residues. The germline CDR1 and CDR2 sequences are LGHNA and YNFKEQ. The CDR3 protein is CAIGRRLLCRYNEQFF. The CDR3 nucleotides read TGTGCCATCGGCCGCCGGCTCCTCTGCCGATACAATGAGCAGTTCTTC.

V usage is TRBV4-1 and J usage is TRBJ2-4; weak D call: TRBD2 (7 bases). CDR1 and CDR2 (germline): MGHRA, YSYEKL. CDR3 length: 15 amino acids. V was trimmed by 4 bases and J by 6 bases, leaving 16 bases between them. CDR3 in DNA: TGCGCCAGCAGCCCCCCCGGGGGGCCGATAAACATTCAGTACTTC. Amino acids: CASSPPGGPINIQYF.

This chain connects TRBV3-1 to TRBJ2-7, with unresolved D. V was pared by 1 base and J by 3 bases, with 10 bases between. The CDR3 is 14 residues long. Germline values: CDR1 LGHDT, CDR2 YNNKEL (reference sequence). The CDR3 is CASSQAQSRYEQYF. As DNA, the CDR3 is TGTGCCAGCAGCCAAGCACAGAGCCGCTACGAGCAGTACTTC.

This clonotype showed up just a few times. This chain joins TRBV10-3 and TRBJ2-1; 13 bases map to TRBD2. From germline, CDR1 is ENHRY and CDR2 SYGVKD. V lost 6 bases and J lost 2; bases outside the gene matches: 1. This CDR3 contains 15 residues. CDR3 bases: TGTGCCATCAGCGGACTAGCGGGAGCCTACAATGAGCAGTTCTTC. Protein product: CAISGLAGAYNEQFF.

V is TRBV20-1 and J is TRBJ2-3, with D perhaps matching TRBD2 (6 bases). The CDR3 consists of 14 residues. The germline CDR1 and CDR2 sequences are DFQATT and SNEGSKA (reference sequence). V lost 0 bases and J lost 5, with 12 bases in between. The CDR3 nucleotides read TGCAGTGCTAGAGACTCCAGAGCGGGAGATACGCAGTATTTT. It is translated as CSARDSRAGDTQYF.

This clonotype was found many times. This chain joins TRBV29-1 and TRBJ2-1, with TRBD2 identical over 7 bases. Germline CDR1 is SQVTM and CDR2 is ANQGSEA. The CDR3 totals 14 residues. The V and J ends lost 3 bases and 3 bases, in that order; junction bases with no gene match: 5. DNA of the CDR3: TGCAGCGTTGATTGGGGAGGGCTCTACAATGAGCAGTTCTTC. This codes for CSVDWGGLYNEQFF.

The J gene is TRBJ2-7, the V gene TRBV9; perhaps TRBD2 as D (6 bases). The germline V and J ends were trimmed by 0 bases and 0 bases, with 13 bases remaining between them. The CDR3 length is 16 residues. Germline CDR1 and CDR2: SGDLS and YYNGEE. CDR3 sequence reads: CASSVGGDSSSYEQYF. CDR3 coding DNA: TGTGCCAGCAGCGTAGGCGGGGACTCTAGCTCCTACGAGCAGTACTTC. The whole variable domain, filled in from reference TRBV9 and TRBJ2-7, reads DSGVTQTPKHLITATGQRVTLRCSPRSGDLSVYWYQQSLDQGLQFLIQYYNGEERAKGNILERFSAQQFPDLHSELNLSSLELGDSALYFCASSVGGDSSSYEQYFGPGTRLTVT.

This clonotype was seen a handful of times. The gene calls are TRBV5-1 and TRBJ2-3; D is undetermined. CDR3 length: 13 residues. CDR1 is SGHRS and CDR2 is YFSETQ in the germline V gene. Trimming pared 1 base from V and 2 bases from J, leaving 5 bases between. The DNA for the CDR3 is TGCGCCAGCAGCTTGCAGTCCACAGATACGCAGTATTTT. Translation: CASSLQSTDTQYF.

This clonotype was seen a handful of times. The chain's CDR3 is CSARDSNSGNTIYF. The CDR3 DNA is TGCAGTGCTAGAGACAGCAACTCTGGAAACACCATATATTTT. This chain connects TRBV20-1 to TRBJ1-3; D ambiguous. CDR3 length equals 14 residues. Germline V CDR1 and CDR2: DFQATT, SNEGSKA (reference sequence). The ends were cut back, 0 bases at V and 0 bases at J, with 6 bases in the middle.

The chain employs TRBV27 and TRBJ2-1, with D possibly being TRBD1 (6 bases). Germline assignment: CDR1 MNHEY and CDR2 SMNVEV (reference sequence). The CDR3 runs 15 residues. V lost 1 base and J 7 bases, leaving 14 bases between the germline ends. As DNA, the CDR3 is TGTGCCAGCAGTTTATTTTCACAGGGTGAGAATGAGCAGTTCTTC. This codes for CASSLFSQGENEQFF.

The chain recombines TRBV5-6 with TRBJ2-7; 10 nucleotides line up with TRBD1. The CDR3 covers 17 residues. Germline CDR1 reads SGHDT; CDR2 reads YYEEEE. Unmatched junction bases numbered 11, after V lost 2 bases and J lost 3 bases. CDR3 residues: CASSFQTMTGGFYEQYF. For the CDR3, the DNA is TGTGCCAGCAGCTTCCAGACCATGACAGGGGGCTTCTACGAGCAGTACTTC.

The J gene is TRBJ2-7, the V gene TRBV6-1, with 10 bases that match TRBD2. V was clipped by 9 bases and J by 2 bases; unmatched bases: 4. The CDR3 has 13 amino acids. In germline, CDR1 is MNHNS, CDR2 SASEGT. For the CDR3, the DNA is TGTGCCAGTAGAGCGGGAGGGCCCTACGAGCAGTACTTC. It translates to CASRAGGPYEQYF.

V and J are TRBV5-1 and TRBJ2-3; D remains ambiguous. The V gene lost 0 bases and the J gene lost 3 bases, with 5 bases spanning the gap. The CDR3 contains 13 residues. Germline loops: CDR1 SGHRS, CDR2 YFSETQ. The CDR3 spells CASSLDKTDTQYF. DNA for the CDR3: TGCGCCAGCAGCTTGGACAAAACAGATACGCAGTATTTT.

This clonotype was seen repeatedly, ten times or more. CDR3 in DNA: TGTGCCAGCAGATTCCCCGGGACTAGCGCCACTAAGCCCGCTCCAATCTACGAGCAGTACTTC. Encoded protein: CASRFPGTSATKPAPIYEQYF. The chain recombines TRBV7-6 with TRBJ2-7, with 10 bases matching TRBD2. V lost 6 bases and J lost 3; bases outside the gene matches: 26. This CDR3 has 21 amino acids. Germline CDR1 reads SGHVS; CDR2 reads FNYEAQ.

At least ten counts were recorded for this clonotype. The gene calls are TRBV7-2 and TRBJ1-2, with D unclear. The germline V and J ends were trimmed by 4 bases and 5 bases, with 5 bases remaining between them. This CDR3 contains 11 residues. Germline values: CDR1 SGHTA, CDR2 FQGNSA. CDR3 in DNA: TGTGCCAGCAGCTCAGTATATGGCTACACCTTC. Amino acid sequence: CASSSVYGYTF.

The V gene is TRBV18, the J gene TRBJ2-7, with D perhaps being TRBD1 or TRBD2 (5 bases each). There are 14 residues in the CDR3. The V gene lost 2 bases and the J gene lost 2 bases, with 10 bases spanning the gap. Germline V gene data show CDR1 as KGHSH and CDR2 as LQKENI. The CDR3 DNA is TGTGCCAGCTCACCAGGGACGACAACCTACGAGCAGTACTTC. It is translated as CASSPGTTTYEQYF.

About this clonotype itself: Germline and junction disagree at one end, which may indicate a read error. The rearrangement links TRBV4-2 to TRBJ1-1, with a possible D match to TRBD1 (6 bases). The CDR3 length is 14 residues. Germline V gives CDR1 LGHNA, CDR2 YNFKEQ. For the CDR3, the DNA is TGTGCCAGCAGCCAAGACAGGGGTAACACTGAATCTTTCTTT. This codes for CASSQDRGNTESFF.

This clonotype was seen more than once but under ten times. At one of its ends the junction is not consistent with the germline gene, which may arise from a read error. The chain is built from TRBV14 and TRBJ1-1; the D is unclear. Per the germline V gene, CDR1 is SGHDN and CDR2 is FVKESK. The CDR3 sequence is 16 residues long. The chain's CDR3 is CASSQDVGSPNTEAFF. The CDR3 coding sequence is TGTGCCAGCAGCCAAGATGTAGGGAGTCCCAACACTGAAGCCTTCTTT.

This clonotype has just a few counts. This sequence joins TRBV28 and TRBJ2-1; no reliable D call. The CDR3 runs to 15 residues. Germline lookup yields CDR1 MDHEN and CDR2 SYDVKM. With 2 bases removed from V and 2 bases from J, the gap between germline ends came to 10 bases. CDR3 coding DNA: TGTGCCAGCAGTTTACCCCCGGCACCCTACAATGAGCAGTTCTTC. Protein sequence: CASSLPPAPYNEQFF.

To note about this clonotype: Compared with germline, one end of the junction differs, possibly owing to a read error. The rearrangement links TRBV27 to TRBJ2-3, with 9 positions matching TRBD1. The CDR3 loop spans 17 amino acids. The germline gives CDR1 MNHEY, CDR2 SMNVEV (reference sequence). The CDR3 DNA sequence: TGTGCCAGCGGGGTTATTCTTCGGGACAGGGCCACACATACGCAGTATTTT. Translated, it gives CASGVILRDRATHTQYF.